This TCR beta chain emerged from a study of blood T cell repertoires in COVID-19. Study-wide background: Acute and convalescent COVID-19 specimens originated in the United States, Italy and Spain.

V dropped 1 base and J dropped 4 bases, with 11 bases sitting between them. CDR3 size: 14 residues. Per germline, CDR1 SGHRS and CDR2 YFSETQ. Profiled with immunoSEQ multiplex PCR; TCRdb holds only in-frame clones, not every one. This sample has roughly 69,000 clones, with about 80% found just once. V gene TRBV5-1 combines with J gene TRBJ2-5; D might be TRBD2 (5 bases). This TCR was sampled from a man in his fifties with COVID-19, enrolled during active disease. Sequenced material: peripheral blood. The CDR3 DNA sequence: TGCGCCAGCAGCTTGACTAGTTACTCAGAGACCCAGTACTTC. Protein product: CASSLTSYSETQYF.